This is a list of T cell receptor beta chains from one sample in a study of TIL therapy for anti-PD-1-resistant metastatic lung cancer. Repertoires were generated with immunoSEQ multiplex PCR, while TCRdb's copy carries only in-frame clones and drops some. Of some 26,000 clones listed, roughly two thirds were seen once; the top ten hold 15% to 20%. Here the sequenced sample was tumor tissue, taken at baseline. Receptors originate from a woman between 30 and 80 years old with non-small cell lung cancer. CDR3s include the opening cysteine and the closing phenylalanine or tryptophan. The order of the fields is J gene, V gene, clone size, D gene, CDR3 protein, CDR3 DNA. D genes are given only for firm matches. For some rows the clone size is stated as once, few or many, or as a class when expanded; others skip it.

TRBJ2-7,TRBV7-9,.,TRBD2,CASSLVLAGQTYEQYF,TGTGCCAGCAGCTTAGTACTAGCGGGACAAACCTACGAGCAGTACTTC
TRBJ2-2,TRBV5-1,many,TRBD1,CASSSGTGISGELFF,TGCGCCAGCAGTTCCGGGACAGGGATCTCCGGGGAGCTGTTTTTT
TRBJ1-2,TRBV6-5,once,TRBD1,CASSFGQGKGSYTF,TGTGCCAGCAGTTTCGGACAGGGCAAAGGGAGCTACACCTTC
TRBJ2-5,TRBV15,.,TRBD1,CATSRDDRGPGGETQYF,TGTGCCACCAGCAGAGACGACAGGGGACCTGGCGGAGAGACCCAGTACTTC
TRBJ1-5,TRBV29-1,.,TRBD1,CSVTGLNQPQHF,TGCAGCGTGACAGGGCTGAATCAGCCCCAGCATTTT
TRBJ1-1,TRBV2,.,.,CASSETDFNTEAFF,TGTGCCAGCAGTGAAACCGATTTTAACACTGAAGCTTTCTTT
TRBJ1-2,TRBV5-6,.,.,CASSLSGDGYGYTF,TGTGCCAGCAGCTTATCGGGGGATGGGTATGGCTACACCTTC
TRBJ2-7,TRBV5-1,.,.,CASRAGTFYEQYF,TGCGCCAGCAGGGCGGGGACCTTTTACGAGCAGTACTTC
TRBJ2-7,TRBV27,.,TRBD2,CASSSYSGRPFYEQYF,TGTGCCAGCAGTTCCTATAGCGGGAGGCCTTTCTACGAGCAGTACTTC
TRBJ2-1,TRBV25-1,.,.,CASSLLSGGYNEQFF,TGTGCCAGCAGCCTCCTTAGCGGTGGCTACAATGAGCAGTTCTTC
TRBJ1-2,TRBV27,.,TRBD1,CASTTTRGRANYGYTF,TGTGCCAGCACAACAACGAGGGGGCGAGCTAACTATGGCTACACCTTC
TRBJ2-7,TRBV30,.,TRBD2,CAWKLGGSWSYEQYF,TGTGCCTGGAAATTGGGCGGGAGTTGGTCCTACGAGCAGTACTTC
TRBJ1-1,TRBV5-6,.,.,CASSWTGMNTEAFF,TGTGCCAGCAGCTGGACGGGGATGAACACTGAAGCTTTCTTT
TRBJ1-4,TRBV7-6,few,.,CASSLAASETSEVFF,TGTGCCAGCAGCTTAGCGGCCTCTGAGACATCAGAAGTGTTTTTT
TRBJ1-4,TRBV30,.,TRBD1,CAWRARGPPTNEKLFF,TGTGCCTGGAGGGCCAGGGGGCCCCCAACTAATGAAAAACTGTTTTTT
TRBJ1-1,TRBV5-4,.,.,CASSLQDTEAFF,TGTGCCAGCAGCTTACAGGATACTGAAGCTTTCTTT
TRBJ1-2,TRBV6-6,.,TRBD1,CASSRQGWGYTF,TGTGCCAGCAGCCGACAGGGTTGGGGCTACACCTTC
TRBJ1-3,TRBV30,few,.,CATGGNSGNTIYF,TGTGCGACCGGGGGAAACTCTGGAAACACCATATATTTT
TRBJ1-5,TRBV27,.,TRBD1,CASSPSTGWGQPQHF,TGTGCCAGCAGTCCGTCGACAGGGTGGGGTCAGCCCCAGCATTTT
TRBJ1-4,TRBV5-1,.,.,CASSFGGSGGEKLFF,TGCGCCAGCAGCTTTGGTGGGTCCGGAGGAGAAAAACTGTTTTTT
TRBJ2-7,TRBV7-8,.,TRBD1,CASSLRTGSEQYF,TGTGCCAGCAGCTTACGGACAGGCTCTGAGCAGTACTTC
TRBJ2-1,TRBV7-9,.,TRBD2,CASSPLAESHNEQFF,TGTGCCAGCAGCCCCCTAGCGGAATCCCACAATGAGCAGTTCTTC
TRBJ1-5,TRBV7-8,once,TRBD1,CASSSPDRGVSQPQHF,TGTGCCAGCAGCTCGCCCGACAGGGGTGTATCCCAGCCCCAGCATTTT
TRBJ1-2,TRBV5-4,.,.,CASRTAGGAKNGYTF,TGTGCCAGCAGGACCGCTGGGGGGGCCAAGAATGGCTACACCTTC
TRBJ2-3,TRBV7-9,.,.,CASSWDGTNTDTQYF,TGTGCCAGCAGTTGGGACGGGACAAACACAGATACGCAGTATTTT
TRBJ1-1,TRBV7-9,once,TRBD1,CASSPMAGGNTEAFF,TGTGCCAGCAGCCCTATGGCAGGGGGGAACACTGAAGCTTTCTTT
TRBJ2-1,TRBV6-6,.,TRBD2,CASSQGLAGGNEQFF,TGTGCCAGCAGTCAGGGACTAGCGGGCGGCAATGAGCAGTTCTTC
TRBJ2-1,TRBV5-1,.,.,CASSRGTSYNEQFF,TGCGCCAGCAGCCGGGGGACTTCTTACAATGAGCAGTTCTTC
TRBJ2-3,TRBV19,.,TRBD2,CASSVSGSSTDTQYF,TGTGCCAGTAGTGTTAGCGGGTCAAGCACAGATACGCAGTATTTT
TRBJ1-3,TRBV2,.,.,CASKAQRGSGNTIYF,TGTGCCAGCAAGGCTCAACGGGGTTCTGGAAACACCATATATTTT
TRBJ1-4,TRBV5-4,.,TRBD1,CASSQDREREKLFF,TGTGCCAGCAGTCAGGACAGGGAGCGAGAAAAACTGTTTTTT
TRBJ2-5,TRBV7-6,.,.,CASSLAGAWETQYF,TGTGCCAGCAGCTTAGCAGGGGCGTGGGAGACCCAGTACTTC
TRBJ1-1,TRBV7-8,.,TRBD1,CASSFPTGGLNTEAFF,TGTGCCAGCAGCTTCCCGACAGGGGGCTTGAACACTGAAGCTTTCTTT